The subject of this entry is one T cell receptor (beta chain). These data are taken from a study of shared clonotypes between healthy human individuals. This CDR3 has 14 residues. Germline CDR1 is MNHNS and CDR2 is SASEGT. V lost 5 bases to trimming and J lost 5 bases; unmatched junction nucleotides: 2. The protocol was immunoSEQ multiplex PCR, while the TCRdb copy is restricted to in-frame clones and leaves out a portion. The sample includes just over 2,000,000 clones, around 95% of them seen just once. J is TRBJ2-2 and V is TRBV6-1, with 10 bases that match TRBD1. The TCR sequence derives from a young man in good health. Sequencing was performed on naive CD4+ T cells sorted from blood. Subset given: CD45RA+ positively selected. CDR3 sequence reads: CASSMGQGTGELFF. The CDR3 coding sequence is TGTGCCAGCAGTATGGGACAGGGGACCGGGGAGCTGTTTTTT.